This T cell receptor beta chain is drawn from a study of PD-1 blockade in mismatch repair-deficient tumors. The study, taken as a whole, reports: Rapid post-treatment expansion, then contraction, generally preceding radiologic response, marked tumor-resident clones.

As concerns this clone: Its antigen is undetermined.

Assay: immunoSEQ multiplex PCR; the TCRdb copy retains only in-frame clones and omits some. The sample contains tens of thousands of clones, roughly 80% of which appear only once. The germline CDR1 and CDR2 sequences are SEHNR and FQNEAQ (reference sequence). V gave up 6 bases and J gave up 6 bases, with 9 bases separating them. The CDR3 extends over 11 amino acids. Every patient had mismatch repair deficiency by PCR or immunohistochemistry. TCRs were sequenced from a few patients responding to pembrolizumab. The specimen comprised peripheral blood, sampled 44 weeks after starting pembrolizumab. This clonotype originated in an adult with mismatch repair-deficient cancer. The rearrangement joins TRBV7-9 to TRBJ2-7; D perhaps matches TRBD2 (5 bases). The CDR3 sequence is CASRSGSEQYF. The CDR3 DNA sequence: TGTGCCAGCAGGAGCGGCTCCGAGCAGTACTTC. Together with reference TRBV7-9 and TRBJ2-7, the CDR3 gives the full variable domain: DTGVSQNPRHKITKRGQNVTFRCDPISEHNRLYWYRQTLGQGPEFLTYFQNEAQLEKSRLLSDRFSAERPKGSFSTLEIQRTEQGDSAMYLCASRSGSEQYFGPGTRLTVT.